This TCR beta chain was sequenced during a study of blood T cell repertoires in COVID-19. The overall study: The United States, Italy and Spain provided the acute and convalescent COVID-19 samples.

Trimming removed 5 bases from V and 1 base from J, with 12 bases in between. In germline, CDR1 is SGHTA, CDR2 FQGNSA. The CDR3 totals 15 residues. In the original processing: Reference gene primer amplification yielded estimated nucleated cell counts. Generated by immunoSEQ multiplex PCR, the TCRdb table keeps only in-frame clones and is missing some. V, J and clone size reflect that table, while D and trimming were determined from the DNA. This table holds around 140,000 clones, 87% found once. The sequencing input was peripheral blood. This TCR came from a man aged 50-59 years with active COVID-19. The chain carries TRBV7-2 and TRBJ2-4, with D tentatively TRBD1 (5 bases). CDR3 coding DNA: TGTGCCAGCAGCAAGGACACCTCTGCCAAAAACATTCAGTACTTC. Translation: CASSKDTSAKNIQYF. Full variable domain (missing parts from reference TRBV7-2 and TRBJ2-4): GAGVSQSPSNKVTEKGKDVELRCDPISGHTALYWYRQSLGQGLEFLIYFQGNSAPDKSGLPSDRFSAERTGGSVSTLTIQRTQQEDSAVYLCASSKDTSAKNIQYFGAGTRLSVL.